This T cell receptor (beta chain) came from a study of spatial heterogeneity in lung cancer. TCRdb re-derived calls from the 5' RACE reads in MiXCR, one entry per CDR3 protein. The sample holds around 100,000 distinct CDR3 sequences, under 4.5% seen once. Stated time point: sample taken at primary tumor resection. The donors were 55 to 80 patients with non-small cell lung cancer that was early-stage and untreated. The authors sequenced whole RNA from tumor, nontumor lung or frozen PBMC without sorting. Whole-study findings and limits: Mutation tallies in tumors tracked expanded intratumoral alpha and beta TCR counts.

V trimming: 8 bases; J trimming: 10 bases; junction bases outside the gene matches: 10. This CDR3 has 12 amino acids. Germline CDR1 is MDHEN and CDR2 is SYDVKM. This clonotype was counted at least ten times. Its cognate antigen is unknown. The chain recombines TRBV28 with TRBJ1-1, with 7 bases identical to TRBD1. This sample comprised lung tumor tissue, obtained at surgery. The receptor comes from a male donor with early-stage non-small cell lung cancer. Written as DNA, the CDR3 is TGTGCCAGCGGTAGACAGGGAACGTTAGCTTTCTTT. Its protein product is CASGRQGTLAFF.